This T cell receptor (beta chain) was identified during a study of T cell repertoires in cytomegalovirus infection. Overall study context: HLA-B-restricted CMV epitopes that are well studied were used alongside recently identified HLA-C-restricted ones.

As concerns this clonotype: The antigen is undetermined.

Deletions cut 1 base from V and 2 bases from J, with 20 bases between. The CDR3 consists of 18 residues. The germline CDR1 and CDR2 sequences are LGHNA and YSLEER. Each CDR3 protein gets one entry after TCRdb re-called the reads with MiXCR. The repertoire consists of a few hundred thousand distinct CDR3 sequences, with around 25% occurring once and the leading ten covering 10% to 15%. The TCR originated in a human donor in good health (CMV status not recorded). Some clones in this sample may be carry-over from other donors' samples. The chain combines TRBV4-3 with TRBJ1-2, with a tentative D call TRBD1 (6 bases). Sequencing was performed on cultured PBMCs, taken from culture after CMV antigen stimulation. The CDR3 here is CASSQGPATGPLNYGYTF. For the CDR3, the DNA is TGCGCCAGCAGCCAAGGTCCTGCGACAGGCCCCCTCAACTATGGCTACACCTTC.